Presented here are 25 T cell receptor beta chains from one specimen sequenced in a study of CD8 T cells in ankylosing spondylitis (dated by TCRdb to 2015 to 2018). Libraries came from 5' RACE. The sequencing machine was an Illumina HiSeq 2500. TCRdb reprocessing: public reads trimmed at Q25 with fastp, clones called with MiXCR, in-frame beta chains kept. One record per CDR3 amino acid sequence lists the most common genes and DNA. The sample profile shows under 300,000 distinct CDR3 sequences; over 15% of them were found once. The ten largest clones add up to under 40% of the sample. The sample consisted of blood, either unsorted or a sorted T cell fraction (not recorded which). Receptor source: a male donor with ankylosing spondylitis or in good health (not recorded which).

The DNA for the CDR3 is TGTGCCAGCAGTGGTCCCGGCGCCTACGAGCAGTACTTC. Protein product: CASSGPGAYEQYF. The genes are TRBV6-1 and TRBJ2-7; D is undetermined. Trimming removed 4 bases at V and 2 bases at J, with 9 bases between. CDR3 size: 13 residues. The germline CDR1 and CDR2 sequences are MNHNS and SASEGT.

This rearrangement joins TRBV27 to TRBJ1-2; TRBD1 is a possible D gene (5 bases). Trimming stripped 2 bases from V and 4 bases from J, with 8 bases between. The CDR3 has 13 amino acids. Germline V CDR1 and CDR2: MNHEY, SMNVEV (reference sequence). For the CDR3, the DNA is TGTGCCAGCAGTTTACAGGGAACCTATGGCTACACCTTC. This encodes CASSLQGTYGYTF.

V is TRBV5-1 and J is TRBJ2-5, with unresolved D. The germline V gene encodes CDR1 SGHRS and CDR2 YFSETQ. The CDR3 covers 15 residues. The V end lost 0 bases, the J end lost 2 bases, and 11 bases lay between the germline ends. The DNA for the CDR3 is TGCGCCAGCAGCTTGGCGTTGGGCACACAAGAGACCCAGTACTTC. Amino acids: CASSLALGTQETQYF. The complete variable domain, with remaining parts taken from reference TRBV5-1 and TRBJ2-5, reads KAGVTQTPRYLIKTRGQQVTLSCSPISGHRSVSWYQQTPGQGLQFLFEYFSETQRNKGNFPGRFSGRQFSNSRSEMNVSTLELGDSALYLCASSLALGTQETQYFGPGTRLLVL.

V is TRBV27 and J is TRBJ2-7; TRBD2 matches 7 bases. Trimming took 6 bases from V and 3 from J; bases not matched to a gene: 14. This CDR3 contains 16 residues. CDR1 MNHEY and CDR2 SMNVEV come from the germline V gene (reference sequence). The CDR3: CASSPGRVAGGYEQYF. The DNA for the CDR3 is TGTGCCAGCAGCCCGGGCCGGGTAGCGGGCGGCTACGAGCAGTACTTC.

The chain joins TRBV25-1 to TRBJ2-5, with a weak D call TRBD2 (5 bases). This CDR3 has 16 amino acids. Trimming left V 2 bases short and J 2 bases short, with 15 bases between. Germline V gene data show CDR1 as MGHDK and CDR2 as SYGVNS. CDR3 sequence: CASSEAGVLDQETQYF. The DNA for the CDR3 is TGTGCCAGCAGTGAAGCCGGGGTATTGGATCAAGAGACCCAGTACTTC.

CDR3: CASSYRGGQLWEQYF. The CDR3 DNA reads as TGTGCCAGCAGTTACAGGGGAGGGCAGCTCTGGGAGCAGTACTTC. V usage is TRBV6-5 and J usage is TRBJ2-7; 7 bases are shared with TRBD2. The CDR3 spans 15 residues. The germline V gene has CDR1 MNHEY and CDR2 SVGAGI. V dropped 2 bases and J dropped 7; count of bases not matched to a gene: 11.

This clonotype was observed many times. This rearrangement joins TRBV12-3 or TRBV12-4 to TRBJ2-1; 7 nucleotides line up with TRBD2. J was trimmed by 5 bases and V by 4 bases; bases with no gene match: 2. The CDR3 has 13 residues. In DNA, the CDR3 is TGTGCCAGCAGTTGGGGGGGGGACAATGAGCAGTTCTTC. Translated: CASSWGGDNEQFF.

This clonotype was observed a few times. This chain connects TRBV12-5 to TRBJ2-3, with TRBD1 matching 10 bases. Germline CDR1 reads LGHNT; CDR2 reads FRNRAP. This CDR3 comprises 14 residues. Unmatched junction bases numbered 4, after V lost 6 bases and J lost 4 bases. The CDR3 region is CASGRGQGADTQYF. CDR3 DNA sequence: TGTGCTAGTGGCCGCGGACAGGGGGCAGATACGCAGTATTTT.

This clonotype was counted a few times. The chain uses TRBV29-1 and TRBJ2-7; tentative D call: TRBD1 (6 bases). Deletions cut 3 bases from V and 6 bases from J, with 15 bases between. The CDR3 is 13 amino acids. Germline CDR1 reads SQVTM; CDR2 reads ANQGSEA. The CDR3 reads CSVDLGTGTEQYF. The CDR3 region has the DNA TGCAGCGTTGATCTCGGAACAGGGACCGAGCAGTACTTC.

The CDR3 region has the DNA TGCAGCGTTGAAGATTTAGGAGAGGGGAACACTGAAGCTTTCTTT. Translated: CSVEDLGEGNTEAFF. The chain joins TRBV29-1 to TRBJ1-1; D is unresolved. Trimming took off 0 bases at V and 1 base at J, with 12 bases between the two ends. Germline V gene data show CDR1 as SQVTM and CDR2 as ANQGSEA. The CDR3 covers 15 residues.

A few counts support this clonotype. The chain couples TRBV12-3 or TRBV12-4 to TRBJ2-1, with D hard to call. The CDR3 has 15 amino acids. V was cut by 6 bases and J by 8 bases, with 20 bases left in between. CDR3 in DNA: TGTGCCAGCAGCCATTCCGCGGCTCCTTCGGATGAGCAGTTCTTC. This translates into CASSHSAAPSDEQFF.

In this sample, this clonotype turned up a few times. The chain employs TRBV5-4 and TRBJ2-1; D is perhaps TRBD1 or TRBD2 (5 bases each). CDR3 length: 17 residues. Per the germline V gene, CDR1 is SGHNT and CDR2 is YYREEE (reference sequence). The ends were cut back, 3 bases at V and 3 bases at J, with 19 bases in the middle. The CDR3 nucleotides read TGTGCCAGCAGCTCCCCCGGGTTTGGGACCAACTACAATGAGCAGTTCTTC. Its protein product is CASSSPGFGTNYNEQFF. Variable domain in full (rest from reference TRBV5-4 and TRBJ2-1): ETGVTQSPTHLIKTRGQQVTLRCSSQSGHNTVSWYQQALGQGPQFIFQYYREEENGRGNFPPRFSGLQFPNYSSELNVNALELDDSALYLCASSSPGFGTNYNEQFFGPGTRLTVL.

In its sample, this clonotype was seen once. A much more abundant neighbour one base away suggests this may be a read error. The V gene is TRBV6-2 or TRBV6-3, the J gene TRBJ2-3; TRBD2 aligns across 11 bases. The CDR3 runs 15 residues. Germline V gene sequence: CDR1 MNHEY, CDR2 SVGEGT. V shed 7 bases and J 6 bases; nucleotides not matched to a gene: 9. The CDR3 loop reads CASTTGTSGHDTQYF. CDR3 bases: TGTGCCAGCACCACCGGGACTAGCGGTCACGATACGCAGTATTTT.

This clonotype was recorded a few times. The V gene is TRBV20-1, the J gene TRBJ2-1; TRBD2 matches at 8 bases. V dropped 0 bases and J dropped 1; count of bases not matched to a gene: 8. The CDR3 extends over 17 amino acids. Germline CDR1 is DFQATT and CDR2 is SNEGSKA (reference sequence). The CDR3 loop is CSARDREGGGSYNEQFF. DNA for the CDR3: TGCAGTGCTAGAGATCGGGAGGGAGGGGGGTCCTACAATGAGCAGTTCTTC.

This chain links TRBV11-1 with TRBJ2-7; TRBD1 agrees at 8 bases. Germline CDR1 reads SGHAT; CDR2 reads FQDESV (reference sequence). The CDR3 sequence is 14 residues long. After removal of 3 bases from V and 2 bases from J, the junction contained 3 bases not matched to a gene. The CDR3 protein is CASSFGQGTYEQYF. CDR3 sequence (DNA): TGTGCCAGCAGCTTCGGACAGGGTACCTACGAGCAGTACTTC. The full variable domain, in which reference TRBV11-1 and TRBJ2-7 provide the parts outside the CDR3, is EAEVAQSPRYKITEKSQAVAFWCDPISGHATLYWYRQILGQGPELLVQFQDESVVDDSQLPKDRFSAERLKGVDSTLKIQPAELGDSAMYLCASSFGQGTYEQYFGPGTRLTVT.

This clonotype showed up many times. V gene TRBV28 combines with J gene TRBJ2-5, with 9 bases identical to TRBD2. The CDR3 length is 16 residues. CDR1 is MDHEN and CDR2 is SYDVKM in the germline V gene. V gave up 3 bases and J gave up 3 bases; unmatched junction bases: 8. Written as DNA, the CDR3 is TGTGCCAGCAGTTTGTGGGTCGTAGCGGGAGAAGAGACCCAGTACTTC. Translating it yields CASSLWVVAGEETQYF.

The chain couples TRBV20-1 to TRBJ2-3; TRBD2 is a possible D gene (6 bases). Trimming left V 5 bases short and J 5 bases short, with 14 bases between. This CDR3 spans 13 amino acids. Germline V CDR1 and CDR2: DFQATT, SNEGSKA (reference sequence). CDR3 coding DNA: TGCAGTGCTCGGGACTCTTTGGTAGATACGCAGTATTTT. It is translated as CSARDSLVDTQYF.

This clonotype occurred a few times. V is TRBV12-3 or TRBV12-4 and J is TRBJ2-2; D not resolved. V shed 5 bases and J shed 8 bases, with 15 bases lying between them. The CDR3 totals 14 residues. The CDR3: CASSPTRGSGELFF. The CDR3 DNA is TGTGCCAGCAGTCCCACTCGAGGATCGGGGGAGCTGTTTTTT.

As to this clonotype: The germline gene is not matched at one end of the junction; a read error may be the cause. The genes are TRBV12-3 or TRBV12-4 and TRBJ2-1, with 9 bases fitting TRBD2. The length of the CDR3 is 13 residues. CDR3 sequence reads: CASTPGLANGQFF. The CDR3 DNA is TGTGCCAGCACCCCGGGACTAGCAAATGGGCAGTTCTTC.

DNA for the CDR3: TGCAGTGCTAGAGATGTGGGGACAGGCAATGCCTACGAGCAGTACTTC. The encoded protein is CSARDVGTGNAYEQYF. This chain joins TRBV20-1 and TRBJ2-7; TRBD1 aligns across 8 bases. CDR1 DFQATT and CDR2 SNEGSKA come from the germline V gene (reference sequence). The V and J ends lost 0 bases and 2 bases, in that order; junction bases with no gene match: 9. The CDR3 sequence is 16 residues long.

This clonotype appeared a few times. The CDR3, as DNA: TGCAGCGTTCGACAGGGGGCTAATGAAAAACTGTTTTTT. Its protein product is CSVRQGANEKLFF. This sequence joins TRBV29-1 and TRBJ1-4; 9 bases line up with TRBD1. Unmatched junction bases numbered 1, after V lost 5 bases and J lost 3 bases. This CDR3 comprises 13 residues. Germline lookup yields CDR1 SQVTM and CDR2 ANQGSEA.

This clonotype has a handful of counts. The genes are TRBV14 and TRBJ2-7; 8 positions agree with TRBD2. The germline gives CDR1 SGHDN, CDR2 FVKESK. The CDR3 consists of 17 residues. V dropped 4 bases and J dropped 1; count of bases not matched to a gene: 12. CDR3 in amino acids: CASSLGWSAGVSYEQYF. DNA of the CDR3: TGTGCCAGCAGCCTGGGATGGTCAGCGGGAGTGTCCTACGAGCAGTACTTC. Complete variable domain (other parts from reference TRBV14 and TRBJ2-7): EAGVTQFPSHSVIEKGQTVTLRCDPISGHDNLYWYRRVMGKEIKFLLHFVKESKQDESGMPNNRFLAERTGGTYSTLKVQPAELEDSGVYFCASSLGWSAGVSYEQYFGPGTRLTVT.

This clonotype was seen just once. The rearrangement uses TRBV27 and TRBJ2-7; 8 nucleotides match TRBD2. Germline CDR1 and CDR2: MNHEY and SMNVEV (reference sequence). The CDR3 runs to 15 residues. Trimming took 4 bases from V and 0 from J; bases not matched to a gene: 5. CDR3 DNA sequence: TGTGCCAGCAGTTCGCGACTAGCGAGCTCCTACGAGCAGTACTTC. Its translation is CASSSRLASSYEQYF.

This clonotype was recorded a few times. The chain joins TRBV12-3 or TRBV12-4 to TRBJ2-1, with 14 positions matching TRBD2. CDR3 length equals 16 residues. The ends lost 4 bases at V and 4 bases at J; junction bases unmatched: 3. CDR3 bases: TGTGCCAGCAGTTCGGGACTAGCGGGAGAATACAATGAGCAGTTCTTC. This encodes CASSSGLAGEYNEQFF.

V usage is TRBV29-1 and J usage is TRBJ2-5, with a tentative D call TRBD2 (5 bases). This CDR3 spans 14 amino acids. Trimming cost V 6 bases and J 5 bases, with 19 bases left between them. The V gene's germline CDR1 is SQVTM and CDR2 ANQGSEA. The DNA for the CDR3 is TGCAGCGTCGAAATGGATACGACGGGGGAGACCCAGTACTTC. This gives the protein CSVEMDTTGETQYF.